The 9 T cell receptor beta chains given below trace back to one sample, sequenced in a study of blood T cell repertoires in COVID-19. Only in-frame clones appear in the TCRdb table, and some are missing; sequencing was by immunoSEQ multiplex PCR. The table records just under 65,000 clones, 70% to 85% of them present only once. Sequenced input: peripheral blood. The receptors derive from a human donor in a cohort sampled during active COVID-19.

The chain links TRBV19 to TRBJ2-3; a weak D match, TRBD2 (5 bases). Germline V gene lookup returns CDR1 LNHDA and CDR2 SQIVND (reference sequence). The germline V and J ends were trimmed by 6 bases and 2 bases, with 12 bases remaining between them. The CDR3 is 14 residues long. The CDR3 bases are TGTGCCAGTAGAGAAGGGAGAGTCACAGATACGCAGTATTTT. Translated: CASREGRVTDTQYF.

This rearrangement joins TRBV28 to TRBJ2-7, with D tentatively TRBD1 (5 bases). CDR1 is MDHEN and CDR2 is SYDVKM in the germline V gene. The CDR3 loop spans 15 amino acids. The germline V and J ends were trimmed by 3 bases and 5 bases, with 17 bases remaining between them. CDR3 DNA sequence: TGTGCCAGCAGTTTTGCAGGCAGGGCGCAGAACGAGCAGTACTTC. This codes for CASSFAGRAQNEQYF.

The chain links TRBV2 to TRBJ1-2; no clear D. This CDR3 spans 12 amino acids. V lost 6 bases and J 4 bases, leaving 9 bases between the germline ends. From germline, CDR1 is SNHLY and CDR2 FYNNEI. CDR3 amino acids: CASSLLPYGYTF. DNA of the CDR3: TGTGCCAGCAGCCTCCTACCCTATGGCTACACCTTC.

The rearrangement joins TRBV30 to TRBJ1-1, with TRBD1 as a possible D gene (6 bases). CDR1 and CDR2 (germline): GTSNPN, SVGIG (reference sequence). Trimming took off 8 bases at V and 4 bases at J, with 11 bases between the two ends. The length of the CDR3 is 11 residues. CDR3: CAAVQGTEAFF. The CDR3 DNA follows: TGTGCCGCCGTACAGGGCACTGAAGCTTTCTTT. The full variable domain, rest sourced from reference TRBV30 and TRBJ1-1, is SQTIHQWPATLVQPVGSPLSLECTVEGTSNPNLYWYRQAAGRGLQLLFYSVGIGQISSEVPQNLSASRPQDRQFILSSKKLLLSDSGFYLCAAVQGTEAFFGQGTRLTVV.

The rearrangement joins TRBV9 to TRBJ1-1, with D possibly matching TRBD1 (6 bases). Germline CDR1 SGDLS, CDR2 YYNGEE. This CDR3 comprises 16 residues. Trimming pared 5 bases from V and 7 bases from J, leaving 24 bases between. In DNA, the CDR3 is TGTGCCAGCAGTGATGATATACTCCAGGGGAACGGTGAAGCTTTCTTT. Protein sequence: CASSDDILQGNGEAFF.

V is TRBV5-1 and J is TRBJ1-6, with 8 positions matching TRBD1. J was trimmed by 7 bases and V by 5 bases; bases with no gene match: 5. The CDR3 is 14 residues long. Germline CDR1 reads SGHRS; CDR2 reads YFSETQ. CDR3 DNA sequence: TGCGCCAGCAGTTCCGGGACAGGAAATTCACCCCTCCACTTT. As protein: CASSSGTGNSPLHF. The whole variable domain, filled in from reference TRBV5-1 and TRBJ1-6, reads KAGVTQTPRYLIKTRGQQVTLSCSPISGHRSVSWYQQTPGQGLQFLFEYFSETQRNKGNFPGRFSGRQFSNSRSEMNVSTLELGDSALYLCASSSGTGNSPLHFGNGTRLTVT.

The rearrangement joins TRBV15 to TRBJ2-1; D may be TRBD2 (6 bases). The CDR3 extends over 15 amino acids. The germline V gene has CDR1 LNHNV and CDR2 YYDKDF (reference sequence). The V end was cut by 4 bases, the J end by 3 bases, with 13 bases between. As DNA, the CDR3 is TGTGCCACCAGCAATAGGGAGGACCTCTACAATGAGCAGTTCTTC. Protein product: CATSNREDLYNEQFF.

The chain recombines TRBV10-3 with TRBJ1-1; D unresolved. Trimming left V 4 bases short and J 0 bases short, with 9 bases between. CDR1 ENHRY and CDR2 SYGVKD come from the germline V gene. The length of the CDR3 is 14 residues. CDR3 loop: CAISASEMNTEAFF. In nucleotides, the CDR3 is TGTGCCATCAGTGCCTCAGAAATGAACACTGAAGCTTTCTTT.

This chain joins TRBV6-5 and TRBJ1-4; 8 nucleotides agree with TRBD1. CDR3 length: 14 residues. The germline V gene has CDR1 MNHEY and CDR2 SVGAGI. The V segment lost 6 bases and the J segment 8 bases; nucleotides outside the gene matches: 8. This CDR3 reads CASRKTGVGEKLFF. CDR3 bases: TGTGCCAGCAGGAAGACAGGGGTGGGGGAAAAACTGTTTTTT.